Below, 32 T cell receptor beta chains from the same sample are listed, as sequenced in a study of blood T cells in healthy people across ages. Then a second PCR, running roughly 7 to 11 cycles, was carried out with a sample-barcoded 5' primer and a J-beta primer mix. TCRdb redid the calling of the 5' RACE reads with MiXCR, one entry per CDR3 protein. The repertoire holds under 800,000 distinct CDR3 sequences, with roughly 43% as singletons. Sequenced input: blood. These receptors were collected from a woman in her sixties in good health.

This clonotype was seen at least ten times. The rearrangement joins TRBV29-1 to TRBJ2-7; the D call may be TRBD1 or TRBD2 (5 bases each). Germline CDR1 and CDR2: SQVTM and ANQGSEA. Trimming left V 4 bases short and J 4 bases short, with 14 bases between. The CDR3 length is 13 residues. In DNA, the CDR3 is TGCAGCGTTGCCCTGGTGGGGGAGTACGAGCAGTACTTC. Translation: CSVALVGEYEQYF.

The chain joins TRBV7-2 to TRBJ2-7; tentatively, D is TRBD1 (5 bases). The DNA end is more similar to TRBJ2-4, so the J call may be wrong. This CDR3 has 13 residues. Germline V gives CDR1 SGHTA, CDR2 FQGNSA. Written as DNA, the CDR3 is TGTGCCAGCAGCTTCCAGGGCGAGGACATTCAGTACTTC. This codes for CASSFQGEDIQYF.

This clonotype was recorded only once. The V and J genes are TRBV4-3 and TRBJ2-1; TRBD1 aligns across 7 bases. CDR3 length: 17 amino acids. V gave up 0 bases and J gave up 6 bases; unmatched junction bases: 11. Germline values: CDR1 LGHNA, CDR2 YSLEER. The CDR3 sequence: CASSQEITGAVSNEQFF. Here the CDR3 DNA reads TGCGCCAGCAGCCAAGAGATCACAGGGGCGGTTAGCAATGAGCAGTTCTTC.

The chain carries TRBV6-1 and TRBJ2-2; no definite D call. The germline V gene has CDR1 MNHNS and CDR2 SASEGT. V was shortened by 0 bases and J by 5 bases, with 4 bases between the two germline ends. The CDR3 spans 13 residues. The CDR3 spells CASSEAITGELFF. CDR3 sequence (DNA): TGTGCCAGCAGTGAAGCCATTACCGGGGAGCTGTTTTTT.

The chain has TRBV27 and TRBJ1-5; weak D call: TRBD1 (5 bases). The CDR3 runs to 16 residues. The germline gives CDR1 MNHEY, CDR2 SMNVEV (reference sequence). Trimming left V 7 bases short and J 5 bases short, with 21 bases between. CDR3: CASIPGPGQGDQPQHF. CDR3 DNA: TGTGCCAGCATCCCTGGTCCGGGTCAGGGAGATCAGCCCCAGCATTTT.

The chain has TRBV11-3 and TRBJ2-7; 9 nucleotides agree with TRBD2. V was clipped by 5 bases and J by 0 bases; unmatched bases: 11. The CDR3 has 17 residues. The germline CDR1 and CDR2 sequences are SGHNT and YENEEA. CDR3 loop: CASSPYPAGGNSYEQYF. CDR3 sequence (DNA): TGTGCCAGCAGCCCCTACCCCGCGGGAGGGAACTCCTACGAGCAGTACTTC.

The gene calls are TRBV5-6 and TRBJ1-1; D remains unclear. V lost 4 bases to trimming and J lost 0 bases, with 13 bases between them. Germline-derived CDR1 and CDR2 are SGHDT and YYEEEE. CDR3 length: 15 residues. The DNA for the CDR3 is TGTGCCAGCAGCCCGGACGTGAGGATGAACACTGAAGCTTTCTTT. This codes for CASSPDVRMNTEAFF.

The V gene is TRBV24-1, the J gene TRBJ2-2; D uncertain. Trimming took off 3 bases at V and 2 bases at J, with 6 bases between the two ends. The germline V gene encodes CDR1 KGHDR and CDR2 SFDVKD. This CDR3 has 14 amino acids. The CDR3 nucleotides read TGTGCCACCAGTGATCGGTTTAACACCGGGGAGCTGTTTTTT. This sequence encodes CATSDRFNTGELFF.

This clonotype was seen only a few times. The rearrangement joins TRBV27 to TRBJ2-1; 12 nucleotides line up with TRBD2. Germline V gene lookup returns CDR1 MNHEY and CDR2 SMNVEV (reference sequence). This CDR3 has 15 residues. Unmatched junction bases numbered 7, after V lost 6 bases and J lost 7 bases. The CDR3 protein is CASRPTSGSKNEQFF. The CDR3 DNA sequence: TGTGCCAGCAGGCCGACTAGCGGGAGTAAAAATGAGCAGTTCTTC.

The chain employs TRBV27 and TRBJ2-3, with 7 bases identical to TRBD2. J gave up 5 bases and V 5 bases, and 10 bases lay outside the gene matches. Germline lookup yields CDR1 MNHEY and CDR2 SMNVEV (reference sequence). The CDR3 runs 15 residues. The DNA of the CDR3 is TGTGCCAGCAGTCGCGCCGGCGGGAGCGTAGATACGCAGTATTTT. It encodes CASSRAGGSVDTQYF.

The chain is built from TRBV9 and TRBJ2-3; TRBD2 might be the D (5 bases). The V gene lost 4 bases and the J gene lost 0 bases, with 12 bases spanning the gap. Per germline, CDR1 SGDLS and CDR2 YYNGEE. The CDR3 runs to 15 residues. CDR3 sequence reads: CASSSRRTSTDTQYF. In DNA form, the CDR3 reads TGTGCCAGCAGCTCGCGCAGGACTAGCACAGATACGCAGTATTTT.

This clonotype was counted between two and nine times. The CDR3 is CASSQQAGANVLTF. The CDR3 DNA is TGTGCCAGCAGCCAACAGGCCGGGGCCAACGTCCTGACTTTC. The chain combines TRBV3-1 with TRBJ2-6; D not resolved. The CDR3 length is 14 residues. V was pared by 2 bases and J by 4 bases, with 6 bases between. The V gene's germline CDR1 is LGHDT and CDR2 YNNKEL (reference sequence).

This chain joins TRBV4-1 and TRBJ2-5; 10 nucleotides line up with TRBD2. V trimming: 2 bases; J trimming: 5 bases; junction bases outside the gene matches: 11. Germline V gives CDR1 MGHRA, CDR2 YSYEKL. CDR3 length equals 17 residues. The CDR3 sequence is CASSQPRAAGGRETQYF. CDR3 nucleotide sequence: TGCGCCAGCAGCCAACCTCGTGCAGCGGGGGGGCGTGAGACCCAGTACTTC.

The gene calls are TRBV7-2 and TRBJ2-5, with 13 bases lining up with TRBD2. This CDR3 is 15 amino acids long. The junction had 13 bases not matched to a gene; V was cut back by 7 bases and J by 11 bases. The V gene's germline CDR1 is SGHTA and CDR2 FQGNSA. CDR3: CASTYGGTSGAKQYF. Written as DNA, the CDR3 is TGTGCCAGCACGTATGGGGGGACTAGCGGGGCCAAGCAGTACTTC. Together with reference TRBV7-2 and TRBJ2-5, the CDR3 gives the full variable domain: GAGVSQSPSNKVTEKGKDVELRCDPISGHTALYWYRQSLGQGLEFLIYFQGNSAPDKSGLPSDRFSAERTGGSVSTLTIQRTQQEDSAVYLCASTYGGTSGAKQYFGPGTRLLVL.

To note about this clonotype: A junction end diverges from the germline sequence, so it may reflect a read error. The V call is TRBV7-9, the J call TRBJ2-3, with D unresolved. CDR1 SEHNR and CDR2 FQNEAQ come from the germline V gene (reference sequence). This CDR3 is built from 12 residues. CDR3 loop: CASRLDPDTQYF. CDR3 DNA: TGTGCCAGCAGATTAGATCCAGATACGCAGTATTTT.

This rearrangement joins TRBV7-9 to TRBJ1-2, with D perhaps TRBD1 (5 bases). This CDR3 is built from 15 residues. The V end was cut by 5 bases, the J end by 5 bases, with 18 bases between. The V gene's germline CDR1 is SEHNR and CDR2 FQNEAQ (reference sequence). CDR3 in amino acids: CASSPGPGKGYGYTF. In DNA, the CDR3 is TGTGCCAGCAGCCCGGGACCCGGTAAGGGGTATGGCTACACCTTC.

This clonotype was detected a few times. The chain couples TRBV7-8 to TRBJ2-7, with a weak D call TRBD2 (5 bases). V lost 5 bases to trimming and J lost 4 bases, with 18 bases between them. Germline V gives CDR1 SGHVS, CDR2 FQNEAQ. CDR3 length: 15 amino acids. The CDR3 loop reads CASSPGGLGSYEQYF. The CDR3 DNA sequence: TGTGCCAGCAGCCCCGGAGGACTGGGCTCTTACGAGCAGTACTTC.

V and J are TRBV4-3 and TRBJ2-4; maybe TRBD2 (5 bases). CDR1 and CDR2 (germline): LGHNA, YSLEER. V lost 3 bases and J 3 bases, leaving 15 bases between the germline ends. CDR3 length equals 16 residues. The CDR3 region has the DNA TGCGCCAGCAGCCAGTATTCGGATCGGGGCAAAAACATTCAGTACTTC. Translation: CASSQYSDRGKNIQYF.

The chain couples TRBV29-1 to TRBJ1-1, with 7 bases lining up with TRBD1. Germline V CDR1 and CDR2: SQVTM, ANQGSEA. The CDR3 loop spans 15 amino acids. Trimming took 2 bases from V and 0 from J; bases not matched to a gene: 6. DNA for the CDR3: TGCAGCGTTGAATATTGGGGACAGCTGAACACTGAAGCTTTCTTT. It yields the protein CSVEYWGQLNTEAFF.

The chain is built from TRBV20-1 and TRBJ2-6, with a tentative D call TRBD1 (6 bases). This CDR3 comprises 16 residues. Germline CDR1 DFQATT, CDR2 SNEGSKA (reference sequence). V was trimmed by 2 bases and J by 4 bases, leaving 15 bases between them. The CDR3 is CSARTPQGYGANVLTF. DNA of the CDR3: TGCAGTGCTAGAACCCCGCAGGGGTACGGGGCCAACGTCCTGACTTTC.

V usage is TRBV9 and J usage is TRBJ2-2; 7 nucleotides match TRBD2. The CDR3 sequence is 16 residues long. The ends lost 3 bases at V and 6 bases at J; junction bases unmatched: 11. Germline V CDR1 and CDR2: SGDLS, YYNGEE. The CDR3 sequence: CASSAIASGRAGELFF. The CDR3 DNA reads as TGTGCCAGCAGCGCCATCGCATCGGGGAGGGCCGGGGAGCTGTTTTTT.

To note about this clonotype: A much bigger clone sits one base away, suggesting this may be a read error. The chain uses TRBV20-1 and TRBJ2-1, with 12 positions matching TRBD2. Trimming at V came to 3 bases and at J to 13 bases, leaving 7 bases not matched to a gene. The CDR3 extends over 13 amino acids. From germline, CDR1 is DFQATT and CDR2 SNEGSKA (reference sequence). For the CDR3, the DNA is TGCAGTGCTAGTCGGACTAGCGGGGAGACCCAGTTCTTC. As protein: CSASRTSGETQFF.

In its sample, this clonotype was seen a few times. V usage is TRBV4-3 and J usage is TRBJ2-7, with a weak D call TRBD2 (7 bases). Germline CDR1 reads LGHNA; CDR2 reads YSLEER. The CDR3 consists of 14 residues. With 3 bases removed from V and 0 bases from J, the gap between germline ends came to 9 bases. CDR3 in amino acids: CASSHGGRSYEQYF. The CDR3 bases are TGCGCCAGCAGCCACGGGGGGCGCTCCTACGAGCAGTACTTC.

This chain uses TRBV20-1 with TRBJ1-5; TRBD1 might be the D (5 bases). Trimming removed 1 base at V and 0 bases at J, with 13 bases between. The CDR3 runs to 16 residues. CDR1 is DFQATT and CDR2 is SNEGSKA in the germline V gene (reference sequence). The CDR3 sequence: CSARGGGSHSNQPQHF. DNA of the CDR3: TGCAGTGCTAGAGGGGGGGGTAGTCATAGCAATCAGCCCCAGCATTTT.

This clonotype was detected ten times or more. V gene TRBV7-2 combines with J gene TRBJ2-7; D call uncertain. Germline CDR1 and CDR2: SGHTA and FQGNSA. The CDR3 has 11 residues. The ends were cut back, 6 bases at V and 9 bases at J, with 12 bases in the middle. CDR3: CASSDAVGQYF. The CDR3 bases are TGTGCCAGCAGTGACGCTGTTGGGCAGTACTTC.

The chain employs TRBV9 and TRBJ2-2, with a possible D match to TRBD1 (5 bases). The V end was cut by 0 bases, the J end by 5 bases, with 14 bases between. The length of the CDR3 is 16 residues. Germline CDR1 SGDLS, CDR2 YYNGEE. CDR3 amino acids: CASSVGGRITTGELFF. In nucleotides, the CDR3 is TGTGCCAGCAGCGTAGGGGGCAGGATTACTACCGGGGAGCTGTTTTTT. Based on the CDR3 plus reference TRBV9 and TRBJ2-2, the full variable domain is DSGVTQTPKHLITATGQRVTLRCSPRSGDLSVYWYQQSLDQGLQFLIQYYNGEERAKGNILERFSAQQFPDLHSELNLSSLELGDSALYFCASSVGGRITTGELFFGEGSRLTVL.

The V and J genes are TRBV6-2 or TRBV6-3 and TRBJ2-1; D possibly corresponds to TRBD2 (5 bases). V dropped 4 bases and J dropped 2 bases, with 12 bases sitting between them. Germline V gives CDR1 MNHEY, CDR2 SVGEGT. The CDR3 loop spans 15 amino acids. The CDR3 loop reads CASSSPGLAYNEQFF. DNA of the CDR3: TGTGCCAGCAGTTCCCCCGGACTGGCCTACAATGAGCAGTTCTTC.

The genes are TRBV9 and TRBJ2-1, with 10 bases that match TRBD2. The germline gives CDR1 SGDLS, CDR2 YYNGEE. The length of the CDR3 is 16 residues. The V and J ends lost 0 bases and 3 bases, in that order; junction bases with no gene match: 3. The CDR3 region is CASSVGVAGGYNEQFF. Here the CDR3 DNA reads TGTGCCAGCAGCGTAGGAGTAGCGGGGGGCTACAATGAGCAGTTCTTC.

A few counts support this clonotype. CDR3 DNA: TGCAGTGCTAGATATAACACAGATACGCAGTATTTT. Its translation: CSARYNTDTQYF. The gene calls are TRBV20-1 and TRBJ2-3, with D unresolved. The germline CDR1 and CDR2 sequences are DFQATT and SNEGSKA (reference sequence). The CDR3 consists of 12 residues. V was trimmed by 2 bases and J by 2 bases, leaving 5 bases between them.

Comments on this clonotype: A much larger clone lies one base from this, so it may be a read error. The V and J genes are TRBV15 and TRBJ2-1; tentative D call: TRBD2 (5 bases). V was clipped by 0 bases and J by 5 bases, with 8 bases between them. CDR3 size: 14 residues. The V gene's germline CDR1 is LNHNV and CDR2 YYDKDF (reference sequence). CDR3 DNA sequence: TGTGCCACCAGCAGAGAGAGGGATGACAATGAGCAGTTCTTC. The encoded protein is CATSRERDDNEQFF. The variable domain in full, completed from reference TRBV15 and TRBJ2-1, reads DAMVIQNPRYQVTQFGKPVTLSCSQTLNHNVMYWYQQKSSQAPKLLFHYYDKDFNNEADTPDNFQSRRPNTSFCFLDIRSPGLGDTAMYLCATSRERDDNEQFFGPGTRLTVL.

J is TRBJ2-7 and V is TRBV20-1; 9 bases align to TRBD1. V dropped 6 bases and J dropped 2; count of bases not matched to a gene: 8. CDR3 length: 14 residues. Germline V gene sequence: CDR1 DFQATT, CDR2 SNEGSKA (reference sequence). The chain's CDR3 is CSANRGLGAYEQYF. In nucleotides, the CDR3 is TGCAGTGCCAACAGGGGGCTAGGGGCCTACGAGCAGTACTTC.

In its sample, this clonotype was seen a few times. V is TRBV5-1 and J is TRBJ1-3; D not resolved. V was trimmed by 0 bases and J by 5 bases, leaving 15 bases between them. The CDR3 is 16 amino acids. CDR1 and CDR2 from the germline V gene are SGHRS and YFSETQ. The CDR3 region is CASSLVTGRGRNTIYF. The CDR3 bases are TGCGCCAGCAGCTTGGTTACGGGGAGAGGAAGAAACACCATATATTTT.